This T cell receptor (beta chain) was documented in a study of blood T cell repertoires in COVID-19. Study overall: Sites across the United States, Italy and Spain contributed samples from acute and convalescent COVID-19. T cells, B-cell-depleted T cells, or PBMCs provided the cDNA or gDNA that served as material.

This CDR3 comprises 13 residues. Germline-derived CDR1 and CDR2 are MDHEN and SYDVKM. J gave up 10 bases and V 6 bases, and 9 bases lay outside the gene matches. In the authors' methods: Quantification of nucleated cells was approximated via reference gene primer amplification. The table came from immunoSEQ multiplex PCR; TCRdb's copy has only in-frame clones and leaves some out. V and J calls and clone size follow that table, whereas D and trimming were derived from the DNA. The sample lists about 200,000 clones; 75% to 90% were seen once. The receptor comes from a human donor in a cohort sampled during active COVID-19. The sample taken for sequencing was peripheral blood. The rearrangement links TRBV28 to TRBJ2-1; TRBD2 matches at 7 bases. CDR3 residues: CASRSREPPEQFF. For the CDR3, the DNA is TGTGCCAGCAGGTCGCGGGAGCCCCCCGAGCAGTTCTTC. The whole variable domain, filled in from reference TRBV28 and TRBJ2-1, reads DVKVTQSSRYLVKRTGEKVFLECVQDMDHENMFWYRQDPGLGLRLIYFSYDVKMKEKGDIPEGYSVSREKKERFSLILESASTNQTSMYLCASRSREPPEQFFGPGTRLTVL.